The present entry profiles one TCR beta chain with its context. These data come from a study of pediatric ulcerative colitis. V was cut by 4 bases and J by 0 bases, with 10 bases left in between. Germline lookup yields CDR1 SGHAT and CDR2 FQNNGV. The CDR3 extends over 16 amino acids. Repertoires were generated with immunoSEQ multiplex PCR, while TCRdb's copy carries only in-frame clones and drops some. The sample has about 36,000 clones; over 65% are singletons. This chain joins TRBV11-2 and TRBJ1-6; no reliable D call. Sample: blood. This TCR was sampled from a girl aged 10 to 17 with moderate ulcerative colitis. In DNA, the CDR3 is TGTGCCAGCAGCTCCTACGCTGACTCCTATAATTCACCCCTCCACTTT. Translating gives CASSSYADSYNSPLHF.